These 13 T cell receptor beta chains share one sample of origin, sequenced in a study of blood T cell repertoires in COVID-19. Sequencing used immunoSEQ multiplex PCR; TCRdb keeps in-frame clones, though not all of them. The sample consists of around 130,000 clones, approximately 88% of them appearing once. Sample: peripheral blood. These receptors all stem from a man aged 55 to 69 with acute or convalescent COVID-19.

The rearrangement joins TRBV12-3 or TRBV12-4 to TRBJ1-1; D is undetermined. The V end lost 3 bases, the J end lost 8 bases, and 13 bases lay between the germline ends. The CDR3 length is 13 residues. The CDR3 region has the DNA TGTGCCAGCAGTTTGGCCCCGGGAGGGGAAGCTTTCTTT. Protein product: CASSLAPGGEAFF.

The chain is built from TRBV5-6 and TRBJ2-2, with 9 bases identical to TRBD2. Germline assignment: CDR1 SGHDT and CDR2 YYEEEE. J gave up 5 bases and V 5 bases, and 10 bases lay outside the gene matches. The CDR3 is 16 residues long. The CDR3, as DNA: TGTGCCAGCAGGCCGGCGGGAGGGCTCAGGACCGGGGAGCTGTTTTTT. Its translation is CASRPAGGLRTGELFF.

The CDR3 loop is CASKGIEQGVGNEQFF. CDR3 in DNA: TGTGCCAGCAAAGGAATCGAACAGGGGGTCGGCAATGAGCAGTTCTTC. The chain carries TRBV27 and TRBJ2-1; 8 bases align to TRBD1. CDR3 size: 16 residues. J gave up 6 bases and V 7 bases, and 14 bases lay outside the gene matches. CDR1 and CDR2 (germline): MNHEY, SMNVEV (reference sequence).

The CDR3 sequence: CASSKPPPDTQYF. CDR3 nucleotide sequence: TGTGCCAGCAGCAAGCCGCCACCCGATACGCAGTATTTT. V usage is TRBV7-9 and J usage is TRBJ2-3; D is uncertain. This CDR3 comprises 13 residues. Germline CDR1 SEHNR, CDR2 FQNEAQ (reference sequence). V lost 5 bases, J lost 6 bases, and 12 bases lay in between.

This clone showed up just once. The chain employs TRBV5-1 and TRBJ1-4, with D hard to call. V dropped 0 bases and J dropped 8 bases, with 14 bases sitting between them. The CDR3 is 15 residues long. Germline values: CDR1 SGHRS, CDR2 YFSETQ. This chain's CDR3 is CASSLEAGREEKLFF. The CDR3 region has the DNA TGCGCCAGCAGCTTGGAAGCGGGGAGGGAGGAAAAACTGTTTTTT.

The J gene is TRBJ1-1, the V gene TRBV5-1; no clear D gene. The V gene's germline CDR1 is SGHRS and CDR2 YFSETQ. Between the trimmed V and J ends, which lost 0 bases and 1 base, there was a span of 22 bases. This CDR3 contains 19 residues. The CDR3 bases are TGCGCCAGCAGCTTGGATAGTCGCGGGCCCATCGCGGCGAACACTGAAGCTTTCTTT. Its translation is CASSLDSRGPIAANTEAFF.

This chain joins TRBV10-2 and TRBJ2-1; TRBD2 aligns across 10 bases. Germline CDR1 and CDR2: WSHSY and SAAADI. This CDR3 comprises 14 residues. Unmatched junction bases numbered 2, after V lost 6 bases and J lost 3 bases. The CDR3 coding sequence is TGCGCCAGCAGGAAGCGGGGGGGCTACAATGAGCAGTTCTTC. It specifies CASRKRGGYNEQFF.

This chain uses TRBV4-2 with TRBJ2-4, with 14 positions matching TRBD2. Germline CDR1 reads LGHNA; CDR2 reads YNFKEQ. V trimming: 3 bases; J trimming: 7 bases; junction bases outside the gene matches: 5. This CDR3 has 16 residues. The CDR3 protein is CASSHPTSGGANIQYF. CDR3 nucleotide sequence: TGTGCCAGCAGCCACCCGACTAGCGGGGGGGCGAACATTCAGTACTTC.

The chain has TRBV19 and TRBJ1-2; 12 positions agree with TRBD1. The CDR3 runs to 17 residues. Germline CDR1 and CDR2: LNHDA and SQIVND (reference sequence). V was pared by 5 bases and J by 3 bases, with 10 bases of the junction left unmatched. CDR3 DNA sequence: TGTGCCAGTAGTTCCCCCGGGACAGGGGGCGCGTACTATGGCTACACCTTC. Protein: CASSSPGTGGAYYGYTF.

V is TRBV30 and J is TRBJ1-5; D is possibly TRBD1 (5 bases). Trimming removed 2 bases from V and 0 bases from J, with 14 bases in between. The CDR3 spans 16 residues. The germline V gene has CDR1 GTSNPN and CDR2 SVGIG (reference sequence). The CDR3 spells CAWSPTAGHSNQPQHF. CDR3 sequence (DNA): TGTGCCTGGAGTCCCACGGCAGGACATAGCAATCAGCCCCAGCATTTT.

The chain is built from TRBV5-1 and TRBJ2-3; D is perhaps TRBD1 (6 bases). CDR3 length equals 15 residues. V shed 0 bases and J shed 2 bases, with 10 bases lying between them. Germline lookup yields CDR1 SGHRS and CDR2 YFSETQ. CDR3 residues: CASSLEDRNTDTQYF. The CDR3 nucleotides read TGCGCCAGCAGCTTGGAGGACAGAAACACAGATACGCAGTATTTT.

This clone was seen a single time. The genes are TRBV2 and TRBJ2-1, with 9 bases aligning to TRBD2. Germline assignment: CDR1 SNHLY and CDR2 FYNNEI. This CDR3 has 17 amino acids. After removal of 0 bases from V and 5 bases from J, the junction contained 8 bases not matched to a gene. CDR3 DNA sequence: TGTGCCAGCAGTGAAGCGCCTCTAGCGGGGACGAACAATGAGCAGTTCTTC. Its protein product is CASSEAPLAGTNNEQFF.

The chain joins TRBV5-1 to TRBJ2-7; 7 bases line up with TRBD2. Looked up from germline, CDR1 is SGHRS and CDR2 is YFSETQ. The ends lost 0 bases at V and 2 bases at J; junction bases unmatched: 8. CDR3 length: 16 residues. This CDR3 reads CASSLVLGGSPYEQYF. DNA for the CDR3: TGCGCCAGCAGCTTGGTCCTTGGCGGGAGTCCCTACGAGCAGTACTTC.